This is a list of T cell receptor beta chains from one sample in a study of blood T cell repertoires in COVID-19. Data came from immunoSEQ multiplex PCR; TCRdb stores just in-frame clones and leaves some out. The repertoire has 250,000 to 350,000 clones, around 82% of them found once; the top ten carry 15% to 19%. The specimen was peripheral blood. The receptors originated from a person aged 65 to 79 with COVID-19, enrolled during active disease. Each CDR3 is given with its conserved first and last residue. D genes are given only for firm matches. Size is omitted from some rows. Given values are once, few, many or a class for expanded clones.

13,TRBJ2-7,TRBV30,NA,TRBD1,TGTGCCTGGAGTAACAGGGGGATCTACGAGCAGTACTTC,CAWSNRGIYEQYF
14,TRBJ2-7,TRBV28,few,NA,TGTGCCAGCAGTTTCGCGGTGCCCCTTTACGAGCAGTACTTC,CASSFAVPLYEQYF
13,TRBJ2-5,TRBV11-3,NA,NA,TGTGCCAGCAGCTTCGGGTGGGAAGAGACCCAGTACTTC,CASSFGWEETQYF
15,TRBJ1-6,TRBV4-3,NA,NA,TGCGCCAGCAGCCAAGGCGGACAGTATAATTCACCCCTCCACTTT,CASSQGGQYNSPLHF
15,TRBJ1-5,TRBV27,once,TRBD1,TGTGCCAGCAGTCTGACAGGGCCAGGGAATCAGCCCCAGCATTTT,CASSLTGPGNQPQHF
13,TRBJ2-7,TRBV4-1,NA,TRBD1,TGCGCCAGCAGCCCGGGACAGCAATACGAGCAGTACTTC,CASSPGQQYEQYF
16,TRBJ2-7,TRBV28,NA,TRBD2,TGTGCCAGCAGCTCGCCTGGGCTAGCGGGAGTTCTCGAGCAGTACTTC,CASSSPGLAGVLEQYF
15,TRBJ1-1,TRBV10-3,NA,NA,TGTGCCATCAGTGAGTCGTCAGGGAAGTCCACTGAAGCTTTCTTT,CAISESSGKSTEAFF
13,TRBJ1-1,TRBV6-5,NA,NA,TGTGCCAGCAGTAAGAACTTAGCCACTGAAGCTTTCTTT,CASSKNLATEAFF
15,TRBJ2-7,TRBV9,NA,TRBD2,TGTGCCAGCAGCCGGACTAGCGGGAGTTCCTACGAGCAGTACTTC,CASSRTSGSSYEQYF
16,TRBJ2-4,TRBV7-2,NA,NA,TGTGCCAGCAGCCCACAAGCGGGTTTTGGGGGGAACATTCAGTACTTC,CASSPQAGFGGNIQYF
15,TRBJ2-7,TRBV7-9,NA,TRBD2,TGTGCCAGCAGCTTAGAAGGGCGGGGGGAGTACGAGCAGTACTTC,CASSLEGRGEYEQYF
12,TRBJ2-3,TRBV27,NA,NA,TGTGCCAGCAGTTTATCCGCAGATACGCAGTATTTT,CASSLSADTQYF
13,TRBJ1-4,TRBV30,NA,TRBD1,TGTGCCTGGACCTTTGGGACAGGGGAAAAACTGTTTTTT,CAWTFGTGEKLFF
15,TRBJ2-1,TRBV5-1,NA,TRBD1,TGCGCCAGCAGCTCTACAGGGGTTTCCTACAATGAGCAGTTCTTC,CASSSTGVSYNEQFF
13,TRBJ2-7,TRBV28,NA,NA,TGTGCCAGCTCCTACCGGTTCTCCTACGAGCAGTACTTC,CASSYRFSYEQYF
13,TRBJ1-1,TRBV5-1,NA,NA,TGCGCCAGCAGCTTGCAGACCGGGACTGAAGCTTTCTTT,CASSLQTGTEAFF
16,TRBJ2-2,TRBV7-2,NA,TRBD2,TGTGCCAGCAGCTTAGTCTCGGGAGGGCCTTCCGGGGAGCTGTTTTTT,CASSLVSGGPSGELFF
17,TRBJ1-4,TRBV4-3,NA,NA,TGCGCCAGCAGCCAAGGCGTGCGGAGTGGAACTAATGAAAAACTGTTTTTT,CASSQGVRSGTNEKLFF
13,TRBJ1-1,TRBV6-1,NA,TRBD1,TGTGCCAGCAGTGACGGGACAGGGTTAAGAGCTTTCTTT,CASSDGTGLRAFF
15,TRBJ2-5,TRBV2,NA,TRBD2,TGTGCCAGCAGTGAGTCGGGAGGTGGGCAAGAGACCCAGTACTTC,CASSESGGGQETQYF
16,TRBJ1-1,TRBV4-2,NA,NA,TGTGCCAGCAGCCAAGATCTGGGGGCAGGGAACACTGAAGCTTTCTTT,CASSQDLGAGNTEAFF
16,TRBJ2-1,TRBV7-3,NA,TRBD2,TGTGCCAGCAGCTTAGAAGTTGGGAGGGCCTACAATGAGCAGTTCTTC,CASSLEVGRAYNEQFF
16,TRBJ2-3,TRBV7-3,many,TRBD2,TGTGCCAGCAGCGAATTCTCCAGCGGGAGGGCAGATACGCAGTATTTT,CASSEFSSGRADTQYF
15,TRBJ2-1,TRBV14,NA,TRBD2,TGTGCCAGCAGCCATCATACCGGGAGGGCCAATGAGCAGTTCTTC,CASSHHTGRANEQFF
14,TRBJ2-5,TRBV7-6,NA,TRBD1,TGTGCCAGCAGCTCGACAGGGGGCCAGGAGACCCAGTACTTC,CASSSTGGQETQYF
14,TRBJ2-1,TRBV28,NA,NA,TGTGCCAGCAGTCATACATACAGGGACAATGAGCAGTTCTTC,CASSHTYRDNEQFF
13,TRBJ2-7,TRBV7-2,few,TRBD2,TGTGCCAGCAGCCCCCGGGGGGGCCACGAGCAGTACTTC,CASSPRGGHEQYF
15,TRBJ1-4,TRBV2,NA,NA,TGTGCCAGCAGTGGATTTAGGGGAACTAATGAAAAACTGTTTTTT,CASSGFRGTNEKLFF
15,TRBJ1-6,TRBV25-1,few,TRBD1,TGTGCCAGCCAGTCCGTGGCGGGACAGGAGTCACCCCTCCACTTT,CASQSVAGQESPLHF
13,TRBJ1-2,TRBV29-1,NA,TRBD1,TGCAGCGTTGGGGGGGACAGGAGGCAGGGCTACACCTTC,CSVGGDRRQGYTF
14,TRBJ2-7,TRBV7-2,once,NA,TGTGCCAGCAGCTTACAACCAGGGCCCTACGAGCAGTACTTC,CASSLQPGPYEQYF
16,TRBJ1-5,TRBV28,NA,TRBD1,TGTGCCAGCAGGCGAGCACCGGGACAGGGGAGACAGCCCCAGCATTTT,CASRRAPGQGRQPQHF
17,TRBJ1-4,TRBV5-5,NA,NA,TGTGCCAGCAGCTTTTACGGGGGAGCTGGTGTTAATGAAAAACTGTTTTTT,CASSFYGGAGVNEKLFF
15,TRBJ2-1,TRBV28,NA,NA,TGTGCCAGCAGTTTAGTCGGGCGCCAGGGGAATGAGCAGTTCTTC,CASSLVGRQGNEQFF
15,TRBJ1-4,TRBV6-5,NA,NA,TGTGCCAGCAGTTACCGCTCCGGGGGAAATGAAAAACTGTTTTTT,CASSYRSGGNEKLFF
16,TRBJ2-1,TRBV9,NA,TRBD2,TGTGCCAGCAGCGTAGGGCTAGCGGGAGGGTTAGGTGAGCAGTTCTTC,CASSVGLAGGLGEQFF